Each of the 22 T cell receptor beta chains below was sequenced from the same sample in a study of blood T cells in healthy people across ages. Primed by a sample-barcoded 5' primer and a J-beta primer mix, a second PCR proceeded for 7 to 11 cycles. TCRdb re-called the 5' RACE reads through MiXCR, storing one row per CDR3 protein. The repertoire includes some 900,000 distinct CDR3 sequences, roughly 50% of them detected once, and around 15% sits in the top ten. Material for sequencing was blood. All receptors derive from a man younger than 40 in good health.

The chain has TRBV5-1 and TRBJ2-5; weak D call: TRBD1 (6 bases). The CDR3 sequence is 15 residues long. Germline V CDR1 and CDR2: SGHRS, YFSETQ. Trimming shortened V by 4 bases and J by 3 bases, and 16 bases separated the two germline ends. The CDR3: CASSAITGTKETQYF. The CDR3 coding sequence is TGCGCCAGCAGCGCGATAACAGGGACCAAAGAGACCCAGTACTTC.

The chain is built from TRBV13 and TRBJ1-1; D gene ambiguous. Trimming removed 5 bases at V and 2 bases at J, with 6 bases between. This CDR3 is 12 amino acids long. The V gene's germline CDR1 is PRHDT and CDR2 FYEKMQ (reference sequence). This CDR3 is CASSEDNTEAFF. The CDR3 region has the DNA TGTGCCAGCAGCGAAGACAACACTGAAGCTTTCTTT.

This clonotype was detected only once. One junction end disagrees with the germline gene, perhaps due to a read error. The V gene is TRBV7-9, the J gene TRBJ2-7; D may be TRBD1 (7 bases). The CDR3 has 15 residues. Germline CDR1 is SEHNR and CDR2 is FQNEAQ (reference sequence). In DNA form, the CDR3 reads TGTGCCAACAGCTCCACAGGGGAGGACGACTACGAGCAGTACTTC. Translation gives CANSSTGEDDYEQYF.

The chain has TRBV5-5 and TRBJ1-2; D possibly corresponds to TRBD1 (5 bases). Trimming left V 4 bases short and J 2 bases short, with 15 bases between. The CDR3 is 15 residues long. Germline values: CDR1 SGHKS, CDR2 YYEKEE (reference sequence). CDR3 bases: TGTGCCAGCAGCCTACGGGTAGACAGCAACTATGGCTACACCTTC. Amino acids: CASSLRVDSNYGYTF.

By sample share, this clonotype is medium-sized. V and J are TRBV12-3 or TRBV12-4 and TRBJ2-7, with no clear D. Trimming stripped 1 base from V and 2 bases from J, with 12 bases between. This CDR3 is 15 amino acids long. The CDR3 region is CASSLGGGNPYEQYF. Here the CDR3 DNA reads TGTGCCAGCAGTTTAGGGGGTGGAAATCCCTACGAGCAGTACTTC.

This clonotype was seen a handful of times. V gene TRBV11-2 combines with J gene TRBJ2-3; 9 positions match TRBD1. This CDR3 contains 15 residues. J was trimmed by 7 bases and V by 1 base; bases with no gene match: 6. Germline V gives CDR1 SGHAT, CDR2 FQNNGV. The CDR3, as DNA: TGTGCCAGCAGCTTAGCCTTGGGACAGGGACATACGCAGTATTTT. It yields the protein CASSLALGQGHTQYF.

The chain links TRBV2 to TRBJ2-2, with TRBD2 matching over 8 bases. J was trimmed by 4 bases and V by 4 bases; bases with no gene match: 8. CDR3 size: 16 residues. The germline V gene has CDR1 SNHLY and CDR2 FYNNEI. CDR3 nucleotides: TGTGCCAGCAGTGGGGTTCGGGGGGGCTCCACCGGGGAGCTGTTTTTT. Translating gives CASSGVRGGSTGELFF.

The chain joins TRBV12-3 or TRBV12-4 to TRBJ2-7; 9 nucleotides align to TRBD1. CDR3 length: 15 residues. After removal of 5 bases from V and 9 bases from J, the junction contained 14 bases not matched to a gene. CDR3 loop: CASSMGQGRGYAQYF. In DNA, the CDR3 is TGTGCCAGCAGTATGGGACAGGGAAGGGGTTATGCGCAGTACTTC.

This clonotype was observed a single time. The chain combines TRBV6-2 or TRBV6-3 with TRBJ2-3; 9 nucleotides agree with TRBD1. Germline V gene sequence: CDR1 MNHEY, CDR2 SVGEGT. CDR3 length: 16 residues. V lost 6 bases and J lost 4; bases outside the gene matches: 11. The CDR3 loop reads CASRESWRQGADTQYF. CDR3 DNA: TGTGCCAGCAGAGAGTCTTGGAGACAGGGGGCAGATACGCAGTATTTT.

The chain links TRBV20-1 to TRBJ1-1, with D unresolved. The ends were cut back, 6 bases at V and 5 bases at J, with 16 bases in the middle. Germline CDR1 DFQATT, CDR2 SNEGSKA (reference sequence). The CDR3 is made up of 13 amino acids. This CDR3 is CSARTSSQTEAFF. The CDR3 DNA sequence: TGCAGTGCCAGGACCTCTTCCCAAACTGAAGCTTTCTTT.

The rearrangement joins TRBV9 to TRBJ2-5; 7 bases are a match to TRBD1. After removal of 5 bases from V and 5 bases from J, the junction contained 15 bases not matched to a gene. In germline, CDR1 is SGDLS, CDR2 YYNGEE. The CDR3 is made up of 16 amino acids. The CDR3 region is CASSPPIEDREETQYF. As DNA, the CDR3 is TGTGCCAGCAGTCCTCCGATCGAAGACAGGGAGGAGACCCAGTACTTC.

The rearrangement joins TRBV11-1 to TRBJ2-7; D is unresolved. Germline CDR1 reads SGHAT; CDR2 reads FQDESV (reference sequence). This CDR3 is 14 amino acids long. The V end lost 0 bases, the J end lost 1 base, and 7 bases lay between the germline ends. The CDR3 DNA sequence: TGTGCCAGCAGCTTAGCTCTACAGTCCTACGAGCAGTACTTC. Translated: CASSLALQSYEQYF.

This clonotype was seen more than once but under ten times. The CDR3 spells CSVPGGASYEQYF. CDR3 nucleotides: TGCAGTGTGCCAGGGGGGGCCTCCTACGAGCAGTACTTC. The gene calls are TRBV20-1 and TRBJ2-7; tentatively, D is TRBD1 or TRBD2 (7 bases each). Germline assignment: CDR1 DFQATT and CDR2 SNEGSKA (reference sequence). This CDR3 comprises 13 residues. V lost 7 bases and J lost 0, with 13 bases in between.

In nucleotides, the CDR3 is TGTGCCAGCGTTAAGCGGGAGGTTATTAGCACAGATACGCAGTATTTT. It is translated as CASVKREVISTDTQYF. The chain joins TRBV25-1 to TRBJ2-3; 9 bases are a match to TRBD2. This CDR3 spans 16 amino acids. The germline V gene encodes CDR1 MGHDK and CDR2 SYGVNS. V lost 8 bases, J lost 0 bases, and 9 bases stayed unmatched. The whole variable domain, remainder taken from reference TRBV25-1 and TRBJ2-3, is EADIYQTPRYLVIGTGKKITLECSQTMGHDKMYWYQQDPGMELHLIHYSYGVNSTEKGDLSSESTVSRIRTEHFPLTLESARPSHTSQYLCASVKREVISTDTQYFGPGTRLTVL.

This clonotype occurred once. The chain employs TRBV30 and TRBJ2-7; 8 nucleotides agree with TRBD1. Trimming removed 6 bases from V and 2 bases from J; junction bases left unmatched: 6. Germline V gene lookup returns CDR1 GTSNPN and CDR2 SVGIG (reference sequence). The CDR3 extends over 13 amino acids. CDR3 coding DNA: TGTGCCTGTCCCGGGACAGGAGCCTACGAGCAGTACTTC. Translating it yields CACPGTGAYEQYF.

The V gene is TRBV20-1, the J gene TRBJ2-1; D perhaps matches TRBD1 (7 bases). V gave up 6 bases and J gave up 2 bases, with 14 bases separating them. This CDR3 is 14 amino acids long. Per the germline V gene, CDR1 is DFQATT and CDR2 is SNEGSKA (reference sequence). The DNA of the CDR3 is TGCAGTGCATCAGGGGGGACAGCCTACAATGAGCAGTTCTTC. Its protein product is CSASGGTAYNEQFF.

The genes are TRBV10-3 and TRBJ1-5; a possible D gene is TRBD1 (6 bases). Germline V gene lookup returns CDR1 ENHRY and CDR2 SYGVKD. V gave up 0 bases and J gave up 2 bases, with 14 bases separating them. This CDR3 is built from 17 residues. The CDR3 DNA reads as TGTGCCATCAGTGAGTCTAATACAGGGACGGGCAATCAGCCCCAGCATTTT. It translates to CAISESNTGTGNQPQHF.

This clonotype was seen a handful of times. The rearrangement links TRBV27 to TRBJ2-1; unclear D gene. The CDR3 spans 14 residues. V was clipped by 3 bases and J by 6 bases, with 12 bases between them. Germline V CDR1 and CDR2: MNHEY, SMNVEV (reference sequence). CDR3 residues: CASSFRVLSNEQFF. The CDR3 coding sequence is TGTGCCAGCAGTTTCCGGGTACTTTCCAATGAGCAGTTCTTC.

The chain uses TRBV7-9 and TRBJ2-5; 8 bases are shared with TRBD1. The CDR3 sequence is 16 residues long. J gave up 2 bases and V 0 bases, and 5 bases lay outside the gene matches. Germline V CDR1 and CDR2: SEHNR, FQNEAQ (reference sequence). Here the CDR3 DNA reads TGTGCCAGCAGCTTAGCCTCCGGGACAGGACAAGAGACCCAGTACTTC. It yields the protein CASSLASGTGQETQYF. The whole variable domain, remainder taken from reference TRBV7-9 and TRBJ2-5, is DTGVSQNPRHKITKRGQNVTFRCDPISEHNRLYWYRQTLGQGPEFLTYFQNEAQLEKSRLLSDRFSAERPKGSFSTLEIQRTEQGDSAMYLCASSLASGTGQETQYFGPGTRLLVL.

The chain links TRBV6-5 to TRBJ2-5, with D perhaps matching TRBD2 (5 bases). CDR1 MNHEY and CDR2 SVGAGI come from the germline V gene. The CDR3 is 15 amino acids. Between the trimmed V and J ends, which lost 6 bases and 7 bases, there was a span of 21 bases. The chain's CDR3 is CASSSRIREGGTQYF. DNA of the CDR3: TGTGCCAGCAGCTCTAGGATCCGGGAAGGAGGGACCCAGTACTTC.

The chain has TRBV27 and TRBJ2-1; TRBD2 matches 9 bases. The CDR3 extends over 18 amino acids. J gave up 1 base and V 3 bases, and 10 bases lay outside the gene matches. Germline lookup yields CDR1 MNHEY and CDR2 SMNVEV (reference sequence). The CDR3 protein is CASSFPSRRGGSYNEQFF. In DNA form, the CDR3 reads TGTGCCAGCAGTTTCCCCAGCCGGCGGGGGGGATCCTACAATGAGCAGTTCTTC.

V gene TRBV28 combines with J gene TRBJ2-5; D remains unclear. From germline, CDR1 is MDHEN and CDR2 SYDVKM. Trimming removed 6 bases from V and 5 bases from J, with 10 bases in between. This CDR3 is built from 12 residues. Written as DNA, the CDR3 is TGTGCCAGCAGGACGATAGAGGAGACCCAGTACTTC. It is translated as CASRTIEETQYF.